The present TCR beta chain was sequenced within a study of immune evolution from preneoplasia to lung adenocarcinoma (dated by TCRdb to the early 2020s). Study-level background: HLA loss of heterozygosity was found in more than 5.5% of AIS, roughly 16% of MIA and roughly 30% of ADC lesions, and in no AAH lesions. According to the study, some 110 samples went through TCR sequencing. The immune data were integrated with whole exome sequencing and methylation data from the same cohort of nodules. The sample size was set by how many specimens were available, not by a prior power calculation. POLYSOLVER was used to infer class I HLA alleles from exome data, and LOHHLA was used to detect allele-specific HLA loss. TCR sequencing data came from 51 patients. The overall cohort comprised 45 to 55 patients with pulmonary nodules who underwent surgical resection. The study used immune gene expression, TCR sequencing and multiplex immunofluorescence to profile the immune contexture of lung adenocarcinoma precursors and invasive adenocarcinoma. Resected precursor lesions (AAH, AIS, MIA) and invasive adenocarcinomas were compared against paired morphologically normal lung tissue. Overall study results and their limits: Normal lung had the highest top T cell clone frequencies, which appeared to decline progressively from AAH through AIS, MIA and invasive adenocarcinoma. T cell clonality was highest in KRAS-mutant nodules compared with EGFR-mutant or double wild-type lesions. Clonality was highest in normal lung, while later-stage lesions appeared to have lower clonality but higher T cell density and diversity. The findings reflected association rather than direct causation, and larger cohorts with long-term follow-up and longitudinal biopsies were considered necessary. Because every patient came from Japan and China, how well the results apply to Western populations was uncertain.

As for this clone: No cognate antigen has been identified for it. No much larger clone exists at a distance of one base, and base qualities are not known.

The immunoSEQ hsTCRbeta Kit was used to sequence TCR beta CDR3 regions from DNA. As for how the authors treated the data: The ImmunoSEQ Analyzer was used to analyse the TCR sequencing data. T cell clonality was defined as 1 minus Pielou's evenness, as computed on productive rearrangements. T cell diversity was measured with the inverse Simpson index on productive templates. T cell density was expressed as TCR beta template counts normalized to usable DNA, with usable DNA estimated by amplifying and sequencing housekeeping genes. Two-sided Kruskal-Wallis tests were used to compare TCR metrics across histologic stages. TCRdb holds this immuneACCESS table with in-frame rearrangements only. Some clones are missing; in checked studies, unresolved V genes explain under half, and the rest has no known cause. V, J and clone size are those of that table, while D and trimming were read from the DNA. This sample holds approximately 4,100 clones; more than 75% were observed only once. 13% to 15% of the sample comes from the top ten.

Between the mid-2010s and the late 2010s, the patients underwent resection in either Japan or China. Two lung cancer pathologists independently confirmed the histologic diagnosis of each case on H&E slides. Macro-dissection after pathologic assessment enriched premalignant or tumor cells for nucleic acid extraction. FFPE tissue was used for DNA isolation with the AllPrep DNA/RNA FFPE Kit. The cysteine opens and the phenylalanine closes a CDR3 of 14 amino acids. The entry retains the CDR3 DNA only, 42 bases that are in frame from base 1. V is cut back by 5 bases and J by 4 bases, with 0 bases in the junction unmatched. CDR1 and CDR2 are drawn from the germline V gene: MNHEY, SVGAGI.

Sequenced sample: FFPE invasive lung adenocarcinoma tissue. The label giving this sample's cell subset or site can be read as: frankly invasive lung adenocarcinoma (ADC). The TCR comes from a person between 65 and 80 years old with invasive lung adenocarcinoma. Some clones in this sample may be carry-over from other donors' samples. The V gene is TRBV6-5 and the J gene is TRBJ2-7; TRBD2 matches 15 bases in the middle. The DNA sequence is as follows: TGTGCCAGCAGTGGACTAGCGGGAGGGTACGAGCAGTACTTC. Its protein product is CASSGLAGGYEQYF.